Below, one T cell receptor (beta chain) is given with its context. Antigen specificity is unknown. TCRdb's table, derived via immunoSEQ multiplex PCR, lists solely in-frame clones and lacks some. The sample lists about 48,000 clones, 65% to 85% seen once, with less than 7.5% in the top ten. Specified time point: week 35, safety follow-up. Each vaccine dose was 300 ug of mutant IDH1 20-mer peptide, with topical imiquimod. The sample belongs to a study of a mutant IDH1 vaccine in newly diagnosed glioma. The CDR3 consists of 15 residues. Per germline, CDR1 SGDLS and CDR2 YYNGEE. Trimming took off 2 bases at V and 2 bases at J, with 10 bases between the two ends.

The rearrangement links TRBV9 to TRBJ2-2, with a possible D match to TRBD1 (6 bases). This TCR came from a man aged 40-50 years with glioma. Sequenced here: PBMCs, sampled from a glioma patient whose treatment included an IDH1 peptide vaccine. The CDR3 loop reads CASSVTGLNTGELFF. CDR3 coding DNA: TGTGCCAGCAGCGTTACAGGGTTAAACACCGGGGAGCTGTTTTTT.